These 21 T cell receptor beta chains share one sample of origin, sequenced in a study of monozygotic twins with inflammatory bowel disease. TCRdb reanalyzed the 5' RACE reads, giving one entry per CDR3 protein sequence and no DNA. The sample includes fewer than 550,000 distinct CDR3 sequences. The sample consisted of blood. The source is a human donor with ulcerative colitis or Crohn's disease, or a healthy co-twin of an affected twin (not recorded which).

This chain uses TRBV7-8 with TRBJ2-2; checking the TCRdb D call of TRBD2 is not possible without DNA. This CDR3 is built from 15 residues. Per germline, CDR1 SGHVS and CDR2 FQNEAQ. CDR3 sequence: CASSFGTFYTGELFF.

CDR3 amino acids: CASSPTPGGETEAFF. This rearrangement joins TRBV4-2 to TRBJ1-1; TCRdb's D gene call, TRBD1, goes unchecked for lack of DNA. The length of the CDR3 is 15 residues. CDR1 is LGHNA, CDR2 YNFKEQ, per germline.

The CDR3 region is CASSSRGGLIGGYTF. This chain uses TRBV12-3 or TRBV12-4 with TRBJ1-2; TCRdb returns TRBD1, unconfirmable since there is no DNA. The CDR3 runs to 15 residues.

The chain joins TRBV12-3 or TRBV12-4 to TRBJ1-6. CDR3 size: 14 residues. The CDR3 reads CASRPKPPGSPLHF.

CDR3 loop: CASSVQGLPYEQYF. The chain couples TRBV9 to TRBJ2-7; without DNA, the TCRdb call of TRBD2 cannot be checked. The length of the CDR3 is 14 residues. From germline, CDR1 is SGDLS and CDR2 YYNGEE.

This chain uses TRBV5-1 with TRBJ2-1; the TRBD1 assignment by TCRdb is unverifiable without DNA. Germline V lookup: CDR1 SGHRS, CDR2 YFSETQ. The CDR3 spans 15 residues. CDR3 in amino acids: CASSRGAGQGNEQFF. The full variable domain, completed using reference TRBV5-1 and TRBJ2-1, is KAGVTQTPRYLIKTRGQQVTLSCSPISGHRSVSWYQQTPGQGLQFLFEYFSETQRNKGNFPGRFSGRQFSNSRSEMNVSTLELGDSALYLCASSRGAGQGNEQFFGPGTRLTVL.

V and J are TRBV5-1 and TRBJ1-1; without DNA, the TCRdb call of TRBD1 cannot be checked. The CDR3 length is 12 residues. Germline CDR1 reads SGHRS; CDR2 reads YFSETQ. CDR3 loop: CASSPQGTEAFF.

CDR3 in amino acids: CASSLDRVYGYTF. This rearrangement joins TRBV5-8 to TRBJ1-2. CDR1 is SGHTS, CDR2 YDEGEE, per germline. This CDR3 has 13 amino acids.

This chain uses TRBV7-8 with TRBJ2-7. CDR3 length: 14 residues. In germline, CDR1 is SGHVS, CDR2 FQNEAQ. The CDR3: CASSFRQGLYEQYF.

The CDR3 sequence is CASTLQGDTGELFF. The V call is TRBV7-9, the J call TRBJ2-2; the TCRdb call, TRBD1, lacks DNA for checking. Germline V gene data show CDR1 as SEHNR and CDR2 as FQNEAQ (reference sequence). CDR3 length: 14 amino acids.

This chain links TRBV9 with TRBJ2-1. The CDR3 length is 13 residues. CDR1 is SGDLS and CDR2 is YYNGEE in the germline V gene. The CDR3 here is CASSVDTYNEQFF.

The genes are TRBV7-2 and TRBJ1-1; TCRdb indicates TRBD1, and absent DNA this call remains unverified. CDR3 length: 15 residues. Germline V lookup: CDR1 SGHTA, CDR2 FQGNSA. CDR3 sequence: CASSVTGQLNTEAFF. Looking up the rest from reference TRBV7-2 and TRBJ1-1 gives the full variable domain: GAGVSQSPSNKVTEKGKDVELRCDPISGHTALYWYRQSLGQGLEFLIYFQGNSAPDKSGLPSDRFSAERTGGSVSTLTIQRTQQEDSAVYLCASSVTGQLNTEAFFGQGTRLTVV.

This sequence joins TRBV29-1 and TRBJ1-4; TCRdb's D call, TRBD1, is unchecked because there is no DNA. This CDR3 spans 12 amino acids. Germline V lookup: CDR1 SQVTM, CDR2 ANQGSEA. CDR3 sequence reads: CSVDQGGEKLFF.

The rearrangement links TRBV12-3 or TRBV12-4 to TRBJ1-2; TCRdb outputs TRBD1, but without DNA this stays unchecked. This CDR3 has 15 residues. The CDR3 spells CASSLSLTENYGYTF.

This rearrangement joins TRBV15 to TRBJ2-1; TCRdb's assignment of TRBD1 cannot be checked, as there is no DNA. Looked up from germline, CDR1 is LNHNV and CDR2 is YYDKDF (reference sequence). This CDR3 has 15 amino acids. CDR3 sequence reads: CATTATASKYNEQFF. The entire variable domain, with the rest obtained from reference TRBV15 and TRBJ2-1, is as follows: DAMVIQNPRYQVTQFGKPVTLSCSQTLNHNVMYWYQQKSSQAPKLLFHYYDKDFNNEADTPDNFQSRRPNTSFCFLDIRSPGLGDTAMYLCATTATASKYNEQFFGPGTRLTVL.

The chain recombines TRBV19 with TRBJ1-5; TCRdb calls TRBD1, which cannot be checked without DNA. From germline, CDR1 is LNHDA and CDR2 SQIVND (reference sequence). This CDR3 has 15 amino acids. This chain's CDR3 is CASRTGQGLNQPQHF. The whole variable domain, filled in from reference TRBV19 and TRBJ1-5, reads DGGITQSPKYLFRKEGQNVTLSCEQNLNHDAMYWYRQDPGQGLRLIYYSQIVNDFQKGDIAEGYSVSREKKESFPLTVTSAQKNPTAFYLCASRTGQGLNQPQHFGDGTRLSIL.

The CDR3 is CATSRDLAGGDTQYF. The rearrangement joins TRBV15 to TRBJ2-3; TCRdb names TRBD2, which stays unverified in the absence of DNA. The CDR3 is 15 residues long. In germline, CDR1 is LNHNV, CDR2 YYDKDF (reference sequence).

The CDR3: CSGDRGNYGYTF. V is TRBV29-1 and J is TRBJ1-2; TCRdb names TRBD1, which stays unverified in the absence of DNA. CDR3 length equals 12 residues. Germline V gene data show CDR1 as SQVTM and CDR2 as ANQGSEA.

The V gene is TRBV4-3, the J gene TRBJ2-6. Looked up from germline, CDR1 is LGHNA and CDR2 is YSLEER. The CDR3 covers 16 residues. CDR3 residues: CASSQLRSSGANVLTF.

This chain joins TRBV19 and TRBJ1-1. The CDR3 totals 14 residues. The germline V gene encodes CDR1 LNHDA and CDR2 SQIVND (reference sequence). CDR3 loop: CASSIQVMNTEAFF.

CDR3 loop: CASSPGRRPDTEAFF. V and J are TRBV5-1 and TRBJ1-1; as DNA is missing, the TRBD1 call by TCRdb cannot be tested. This CDR3 region has 15 residues. Germline CDR1 SGHRS, CDR2 YFSETQ.